This TCR beta chain originates from a study of T cell responses to AZD1222 COVID-19 vaccine. The study's findings and limits: Rises in breadth and depth of Spike-specific TCRs came after two AZD1222 doses.

V was pared by 0 bases and J by 7 bases, with 8 bases between. CDR1 and CDR2 (germline): SGHAT, FQNNGV. This CDR3 has 13 amino acids. Note on this clone: What it binds is not known.

Assay: immunoSEQ multiplex PCR; the TCRdb copy retains only in-frame clones and omits some. The sample lists over 75,000 clones, 87% occurring once. The sequence was obtained from an adult who received the AZD1222 COVID-19 vaccine. The sequencing here drew on peripheral blood, taken 28 days after the second AZD1222 dose. The chain has TRBV11-2 and TRBJ2-3; no firm D call. The CDR3 nucleotides read TGTGCCAGCAGCTTAGAAGAGGCCTATACGCAGTATTTT. Its protein is CASSLEEAYTQYF.